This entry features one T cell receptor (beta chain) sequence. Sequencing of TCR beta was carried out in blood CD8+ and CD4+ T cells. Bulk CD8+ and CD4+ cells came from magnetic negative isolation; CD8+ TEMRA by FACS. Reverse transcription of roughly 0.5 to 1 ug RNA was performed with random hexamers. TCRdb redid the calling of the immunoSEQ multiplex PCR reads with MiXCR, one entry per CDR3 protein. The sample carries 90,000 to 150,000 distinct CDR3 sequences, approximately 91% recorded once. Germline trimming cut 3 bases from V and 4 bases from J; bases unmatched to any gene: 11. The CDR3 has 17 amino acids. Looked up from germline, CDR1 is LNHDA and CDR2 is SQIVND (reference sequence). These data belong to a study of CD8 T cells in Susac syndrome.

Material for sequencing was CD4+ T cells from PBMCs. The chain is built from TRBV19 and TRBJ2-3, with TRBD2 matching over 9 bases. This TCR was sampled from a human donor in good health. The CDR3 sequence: CASSILSSGGHPDTQYF. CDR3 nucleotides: TGTGCCAGTAGTATCCTGAGTAGCGGGGGCCATCCAGATACGCAGTATTTT.